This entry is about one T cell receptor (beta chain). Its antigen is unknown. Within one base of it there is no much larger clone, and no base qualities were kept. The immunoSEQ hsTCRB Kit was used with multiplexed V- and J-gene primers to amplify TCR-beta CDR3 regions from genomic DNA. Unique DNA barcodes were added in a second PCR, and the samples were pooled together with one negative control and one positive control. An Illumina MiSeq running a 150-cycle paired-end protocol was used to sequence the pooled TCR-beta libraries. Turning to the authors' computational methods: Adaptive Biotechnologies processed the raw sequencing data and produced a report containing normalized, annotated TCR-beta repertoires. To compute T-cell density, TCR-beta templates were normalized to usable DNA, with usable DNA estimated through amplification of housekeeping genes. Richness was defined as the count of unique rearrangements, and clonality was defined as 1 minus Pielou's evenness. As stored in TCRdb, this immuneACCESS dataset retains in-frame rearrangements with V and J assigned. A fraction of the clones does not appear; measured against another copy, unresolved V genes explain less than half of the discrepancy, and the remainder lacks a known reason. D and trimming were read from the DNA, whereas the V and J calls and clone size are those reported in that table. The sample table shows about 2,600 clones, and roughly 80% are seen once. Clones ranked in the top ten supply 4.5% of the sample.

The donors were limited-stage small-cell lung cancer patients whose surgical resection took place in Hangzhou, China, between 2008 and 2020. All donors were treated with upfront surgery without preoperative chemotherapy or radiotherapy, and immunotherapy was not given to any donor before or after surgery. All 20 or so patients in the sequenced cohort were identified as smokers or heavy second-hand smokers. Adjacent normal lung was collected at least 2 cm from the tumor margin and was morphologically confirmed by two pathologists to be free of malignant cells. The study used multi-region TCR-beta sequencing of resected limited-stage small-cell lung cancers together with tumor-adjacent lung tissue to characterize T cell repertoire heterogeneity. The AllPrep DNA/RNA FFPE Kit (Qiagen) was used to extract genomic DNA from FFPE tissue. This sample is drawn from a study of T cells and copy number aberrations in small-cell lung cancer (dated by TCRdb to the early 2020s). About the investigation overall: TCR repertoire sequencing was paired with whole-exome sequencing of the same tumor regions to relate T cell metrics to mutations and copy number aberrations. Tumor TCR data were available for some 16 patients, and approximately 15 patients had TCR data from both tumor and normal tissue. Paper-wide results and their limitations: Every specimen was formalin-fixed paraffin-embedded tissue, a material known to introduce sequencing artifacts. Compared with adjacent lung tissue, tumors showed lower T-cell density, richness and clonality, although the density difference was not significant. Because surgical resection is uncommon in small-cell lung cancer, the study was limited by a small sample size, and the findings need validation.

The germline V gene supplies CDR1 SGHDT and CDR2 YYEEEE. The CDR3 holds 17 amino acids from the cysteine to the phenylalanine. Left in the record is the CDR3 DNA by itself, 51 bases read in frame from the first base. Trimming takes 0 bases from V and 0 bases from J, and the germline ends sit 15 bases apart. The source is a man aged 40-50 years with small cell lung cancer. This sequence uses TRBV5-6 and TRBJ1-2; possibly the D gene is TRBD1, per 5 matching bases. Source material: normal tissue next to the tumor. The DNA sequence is TGTGCCAGCAGCTTGGTTGGCAGGGAGTCGACTAACTATGGCTACACCTTC. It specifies CASSLVGRESTNYGYTF.